Shown below are 17 T cell receptor beta chains from a single sample sequenced in a study of blood T cells in healthy people across ages. Sample-barcoded 5' priming and a J-beta primer mix drove a second PCR of roughly 7 to 11 cycles. Using its own MiXCR run on the 5' RACE reads, TCRdb lists one record per CDR3 protein. The table includes over 600,000 distinct CDR3 sequences, roughly three fifths detected once. Material for sequencing was blood. Receptor source: a man aged 40-55 years in good health.

The CDR3 spells CASSQGSLGNTIYF. Here the CDR3 DNA reads TGCGCCAGCAGCCAGGGCTCTCTTGGAAACACCATATATTTT. V usage is TRBV4-3 and J usage is TRBJ1-3, with D uncertain. Germline loops: CDR1 LGHNA, CDR2 YSLEER. The CDR3 runs to 14 residues. The V end was cut by 3 bases, the J end by 3 bases, with 9 bases between.

V is TRBV15 and J is TRBJ1-2; no reliable D call. CDR1 is LNHNV, CDR2 YYDKDF, per germline (reference sequence). There are 15 residues in the CDR3. Trimming stripped 0 bases from V and 3 bases from J, with 11 bases between. CDR3 sequence reads: CATSREPQPDYGYTF. As DNA, the CDR3 is TGTGCCACCAGCAGAGAACCGCAACCCGACTATGGCTACACCTTC.

This clonotype appeared a single time. Likely a read error: the CDR3 ends without its conserved phenylalanine or tryptophan. The chain recombines TRBV7-2 with TRBJ2-2, with D unresolved. The V end lost 5 bases, the J end lost 5 bases, and 9 bases lay between the germline ends. CDR3 length: 13 amino acids. Germline assignment: CDR1 SGHTA and CDR2 FQGNSA. The CDR3 DNA is TGTGCCAGCAGCGTAGAAGGAACCGGGGAGCTGTTTCTT. Protein product: CASSVEGTGELFL.

The rearrangement links TRBV28 to TRBJ1-3; 9 bases align to TRBD1. V gave up 5 bases and J gave up 4 bases; unmatched junction bases: 12. This CDR3 contains 17 residues. Germline V gene sequence: CDR1 MDHEN, CDR2 SYDVKM. The CDR3 here is CASSPWAQGALGNTIYF. The DNA of the CDR3 is TGTGCCAGCAGTCCCTGGGCACAGGGGGCTTTAGGAAACACCATATATTTT.

The chain links TRBV10-3 to TRBJ2-3; 7 bases are shared with TRBD1. CDR1 is ENHRY, CDR2 SYGVKD, per germline. After removal of 8 bases from V and 2 bases from J, the junction contained 7 bases not matched to a gene. The CDR3 contains 14 residues. The CDR3 spells CAICRDSITDTQYF. DNA for the CDR3: TGTGCCATCTGTCGGGACAGCATCACAGATACGCAGTATTTT.

The J gene is TRBJ2-7, the V gene TRBV21-1; no check of the table's D call, TRBD1, against the DNA was made. TRBV21-1 is termed a pseudogene. The CDR3 sequence is 15 residues long. The CDR3 is CASSKDGTGVYEQYF. The CDR3 bases are TGTGCCAGCAGCAAAGATGGGACAGGGGTGTACGAGCAGTACTTC.

V usage is TRBV24-1 and J usage is TRBJ1-2; a possible D gene is TRBD1 (6 bases). Germline V gene data show CDR1 as KGHDR and CDR2 as SFDVKD. V dropped 7 bases and J dropped 4 bases, with 12 bases sitting between them. The CDR3 runs to 13 residues. CDR3 nucleotides: TGTGCCACCAGAACCGCAGGGGTCTATGGCTACACCTTC. Protein sequence: CATRTAGVYGYTF.

The gene calls are TRBV5-1 and TRBJ2-1, with 8 bases that match TRBD2. Unmatched junction bases numbered 8, after V lost 4 bases and J lost 5 bases. The V gene's germline CDR1 is SGHRS and CDR2 YFSETQ. The CDR3 sequence is 15 residues long. The CDR3 protein is CASSRRGDQDNEQFF. CDR3 bases: TGCGCCAGCAGCCGGCGGGGGGACCAAGACAATGAGCAGTTCTTC.

This clonotype showed up just once. The V gene is TRBV24-1, the J gene TRBJ2-3; 7 bases are a match to TRBD1. This CDR3 comprises 13 residues. The V gene's germline CDR1 is KGHDR and CDR2 SFDVKD. With V trimmed by 9 bases and J by 4 bases, 6 bases remained unmatched. The CDR3 DNA is TGTGCCACCGCCAGGGGGTTATCAGATACGCAGTATTTT. Translating it yields CATARGLSDTQYF.

This clonotype was seen a few times. V and J are TRBV7-2 and TRBJ2-5, with 9 nucleotides matching TRBD1. V was pared by 1 base and J by 7 bases, with 7 bases of the junction left unmatched. CDR1 and CDR2 (germline): SGHTA, FQGNSA. The CDR3 is 15 residues long. CDR3 DNA sequence: TGTGCCAGCAGCTTAGTTCCCGGACAGGGGAGGACCCAGTACTTC. Translation: CASSLVPGQGRTQYF.

In its sample, this clonotype was seen once. This chain uses TRBV7-9 with TRBJ2-2; D is ambiguous. The CDR3 is 14 residues long. Trimming pared 5 bases from V and 6 bases from J, leaving 13 bases between. The germline CDR1 and CDR2 sequences are SEHNR and FQNEAQ (reference sequence). In nucleotides, the CDR3 is TGTGCCAGCAGCGGAACGGGCCCGGCCGGGGAGCTGTTTTTT. Its protein is CASSGTGPAGELFF.

The gene calls are TRBV2 and TRBJ2-4; 10 bases are a match to TRBD1. The DNA end lines up better with TRBJ2-7; the J call may be wrong. The CDR3 length is 16 residues. Germline CDR1 SNHLY, CDR2 FYNNEI. In DNA, the CDR3 is TGTGCCAAACGACGACAGGGGGCCGAAATCGGCTACGAGCAGTACTTC. It is translated as CAKRRQGAEIGYEQYF.

The V and J genes are TRBV6-6 and TRBJ1-2; D is unresolved. Per germline, CDR1 MNHNY and CDR2 SVGAGI (reference sequence). The V end was cut by 5 bases, the J end by 4 bases, with 17 bases between. This CDR3 contains 15 residues. CDR3 in amino acids: CASSDPREGGYGYTF. The CDR3 DNA follows: TGTGCCAGCAGTGACCCCCGGGAGGGTGGCTATGGCTACACCTTC.

This clonotype was seen more than once but under ten times. The chain carries TRBV12-3 or TRBV12-4 and TRBJ2-5; TRBD2 agrees at 13 bases. The V segment lost 7 bases and the J segment 7 bases; nucleotides outside the gene matches: 12. CDR3 length: 16 amino acids. The CDR3 sequence is CASNEGLAGAGGTQYF. CDR3 nucleotide sequence: TGTGCCAGCAATGAAGGACTAGCGGGGGCGGGGGGGACCCAGTACTTC.

This clonotype was recorded a few times. V and J are TRBV27 and TRBJ2-7; D ambiguous. Germline CDR1 reads MNHEY; CDR2 reads SMNVEV (reference sequence). This CDR3 has 15 amino acids. Trimming removed 0 bases from V and 5 bases from J, with 14 bases in between. CDR3 protein: CASSLSGYPRDEQYF. CDR3 DNA sequence: TGTGCCAGCAGTTTATCAGGGTACCCTCGGGACGAGCAGTACTTC.

The chain recombines TRBV7-9 with TRBJ2-3, with 10 bases identical to TRBD2. Unmatched junction bases numbered 7, after V lost 3 bases and J lost 4 bases. Per the germline V gene, CDR1 is SEHNR and CDR2 is FQNEAQ (reference sequence). This CDR3 spans 16 amino acids. Here the CDR3 DNA reads TGTGCCAGCAGCTTCCCAAGCGGGAGGGCCCCAGATACGCAGTATTTT. As protein: CASSFPSGRAPDTQYF.

The chain joins TRBV5-1 to TRBJ2-5, with unresolved D. CDR1 is SGHRS, CDR2 YFSETQ, per germline. Between the trimmed V and J ends, which lost 4 bases and 11 bases, there was a span of 30 bases. The CDR3 has 17 amino acids. CDR3 amino acids: CASSSLPTRSSYNEQYF. CDR3 in DNA: TGCGCCAGCAGCAGCCTCCCGACTCGGAGCTCCTACAATGAGCAGTACTTC.